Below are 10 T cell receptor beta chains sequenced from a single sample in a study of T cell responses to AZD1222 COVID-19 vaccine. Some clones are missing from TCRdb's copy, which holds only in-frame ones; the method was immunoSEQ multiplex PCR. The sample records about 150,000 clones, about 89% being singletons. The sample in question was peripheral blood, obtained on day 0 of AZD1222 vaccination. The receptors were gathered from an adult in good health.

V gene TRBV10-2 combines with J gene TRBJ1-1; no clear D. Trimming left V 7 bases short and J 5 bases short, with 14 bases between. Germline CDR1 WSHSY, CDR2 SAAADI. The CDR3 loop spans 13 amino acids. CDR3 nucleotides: TGCGCCAGCATCGAGAACCCCCATACTGAAGCTTTCTTT. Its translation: CASIENPHTEAFF.

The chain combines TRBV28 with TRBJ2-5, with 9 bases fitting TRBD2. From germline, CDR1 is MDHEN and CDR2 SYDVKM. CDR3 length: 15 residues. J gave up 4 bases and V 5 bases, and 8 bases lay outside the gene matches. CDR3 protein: CASSVGLAERETQYF. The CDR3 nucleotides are TGTGCCAGCAGTGTGGGACTAGCTGAGAGAGAGACCCAGTACTTC.

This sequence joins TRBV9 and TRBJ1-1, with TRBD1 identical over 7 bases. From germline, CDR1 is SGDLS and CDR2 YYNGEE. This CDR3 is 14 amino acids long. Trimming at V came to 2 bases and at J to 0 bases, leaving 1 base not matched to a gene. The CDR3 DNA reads TGTGCCAGCAGCGTGACAGGGATGAACACTGAAGCTTTCTTT. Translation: CASSVTGMNTEAFF.

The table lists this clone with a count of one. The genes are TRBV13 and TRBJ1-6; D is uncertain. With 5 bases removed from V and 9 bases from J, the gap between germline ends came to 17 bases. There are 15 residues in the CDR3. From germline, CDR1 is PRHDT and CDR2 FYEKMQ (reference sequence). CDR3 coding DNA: TGTGCCAGCAGCATTCGGAGGTCAATTCTTTCACCCCTCCACTTT. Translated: CASSIRRSILSPLHF.

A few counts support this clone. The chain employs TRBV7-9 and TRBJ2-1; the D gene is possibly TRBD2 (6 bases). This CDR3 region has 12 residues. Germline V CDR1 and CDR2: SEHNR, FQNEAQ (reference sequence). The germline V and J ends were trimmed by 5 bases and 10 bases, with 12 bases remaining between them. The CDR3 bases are TGTGCCAGCAGCCGCTTAGGACTAGAGCAGTTCTTC. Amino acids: CASSRLGLEQFF.

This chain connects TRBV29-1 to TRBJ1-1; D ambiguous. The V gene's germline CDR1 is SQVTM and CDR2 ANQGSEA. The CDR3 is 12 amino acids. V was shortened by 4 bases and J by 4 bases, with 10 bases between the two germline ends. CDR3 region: CSVVRSSTEAFF. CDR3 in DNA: TGCAGCGTTGTTCGGTCTTCCACTGAAGCTTTCTTT.

The CDR3 sequence: CASSLDGQSNQPQHF. The DNA for the CDR3 is TGTGCCAGCAGCTTAGATGGACAGAGCAATCAGCCCCAGCATTTT. The V gene is TRBV7-2, the J gene TRBJ1-5; D is possibly TRBD1 (6 bases). The CDR3 runs 15 residues. V was cut by 1 base and J by 1 base, with 8 bases left in between. Germline values: CDR1 SGHTA, CDR2 FQGNSA.

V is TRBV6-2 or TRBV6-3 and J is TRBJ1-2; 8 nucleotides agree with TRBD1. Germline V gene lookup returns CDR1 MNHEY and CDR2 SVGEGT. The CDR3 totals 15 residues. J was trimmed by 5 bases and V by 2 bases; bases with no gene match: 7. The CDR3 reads CASSYQGASSYGYTF. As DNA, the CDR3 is TGTGCCAGCAGTTACCAGGGGGCCTCGTCTTATGGCTACACCTTC.

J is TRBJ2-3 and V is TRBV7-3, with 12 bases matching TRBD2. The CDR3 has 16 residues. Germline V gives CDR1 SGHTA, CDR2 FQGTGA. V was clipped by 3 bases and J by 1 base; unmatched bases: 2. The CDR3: CASSLGLAGRTDTQYF. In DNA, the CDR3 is TGTGCCAGCAGCTTGGGACTAGCGGGCCGCACAGATACGCAGTATTTT.

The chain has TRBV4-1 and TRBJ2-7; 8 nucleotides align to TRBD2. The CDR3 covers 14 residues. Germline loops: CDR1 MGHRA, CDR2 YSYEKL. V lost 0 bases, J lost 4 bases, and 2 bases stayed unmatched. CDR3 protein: CASSQETSDYEQYF. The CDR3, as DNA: TGCGCCAGCAGCCAAGAGACTAGCGATTACGAGCAGTACTTC.